One sample yielded the 6 T cell receptor beta chains listed below, sequenced in a study of cytotoxic CD8 clonotypes in ibrutinib-treated CLL. TCRdb's table, derived via immunoSEQ multiplex PCR, lists solely in-frame clones and lacks some. This sample has 200,000 to 250,000 clones, with around 75% found just once. The sequenced sample was PBMCs, obtained after 12 months of ibrutinib treatment. The receptors here all came from a human donor with chronic lymphocytic leukemia.

The genes are TRBV9 and TRBJ2-7; 7 bases line up with TRBD1. This CDR3 is built from 14 residues. V lost 3 bases, J lost 0 bases, and 3 bases stayed unmatched. In germline, CDR1 is SGDLS, CDR2 YYNGEE. CDR3 sequence reads: CASSAGDSSYEQYF. CDR3 coding DNA: TGTGCCAGCAGCGCTGGGGACAGCTCCTACGAGCAGTACTTC.

The chain employs TRBV5-5 and TRBJ2-5, with 7 bases that match TRBD1. The V segment lost 3 bases and the J segment 5 bases; nucleotides outside the gene matches: 13. This CDR3 comprises 16 residues. In germline, CDR1 is SGHKS, CDR2 YYEKEE (reference sequence). DNA of the CDR3: TGTGCCAGCAGCTCAAGGAACAGGGTAGGGGGCGAGACCCAGTACTTC. This codes for CASSSRNRVGGETQYF.

This clone appeared a few times. This chain links TRBV30 with TRBJ1-5, with 7 bases aligning to TRBD1. V gave up 5 bases and J gave up 0 bases; unmatched junction bases: 1. The CDR3 is 13 residues long. Germline CDR1 and CDR2: GTSNPN and SVGIG (reference sequence). The CDR3 bases are TGTGCCTGGGACAGGGATAGCAATCAGCCCCAGCATTTT. Protein product: CAWDRDSNQPQHF. Variable domain in full (rest from reference TRBV30 and TRBJ1-5): SQTIHQWPATLVQPVGSPLSLECTVEGTSNPNLYWYRQAAGRGLQLLFYSVGIGQISSEVPQNLSASRPQDRQFILSSKKLLLSDSGFYLCAWDRDSNQPQHFGDGTRLSIL.

The chain employs TRBV29-1 and TRBJ1-5, with D possibly TRBD1 on 5 matching bases. Germline CDR1 is SQVTM and CDR2 is ANQGSEA. This CDR3 region has 13 residues. V shed 4 bases and J shed 3 bases, with 10 bases lying between them. The chain's CDR3 is CSVAGAINQPQHF. DNA of the CDR3: TGCAGCGTTGCCGGGGCCATCAATCAGCCCCAGCATTTT.

This clone was recorded a few times. The chain couples TRBV6-5 to TRBJ1-5; 7 bases map to TRBD1. The CDR3 is made up of 14 amino acids. Per the germline V gene, CDR1 is MNHEY and CDR2 is SVGAGI. DNA of the CDR3: TGTGCTTGCAGGGACAGTGGGGCAAATCAGCCCCAGCATTTT. Translation: CACRDSGANQPQHF.

This clone occurred a few times. The genes are TRBV28 and TRBJ2-6; 10 nucleotides match TRBD1. Unmatched junction bases numbered 3, after V lost 8 bases and J lost 2 bases. The CDR3 covers 15 residues. Germline V CDR1 and CDR2: MDHEN, SYDVKM. The chain's CDR3 is CASLGQGAGANVLTF. The CDR3 DNA sequence: TGTGCCAGCCTAGGACAGGGGGCTGGGGCCAACGTCCTGACTTTC.